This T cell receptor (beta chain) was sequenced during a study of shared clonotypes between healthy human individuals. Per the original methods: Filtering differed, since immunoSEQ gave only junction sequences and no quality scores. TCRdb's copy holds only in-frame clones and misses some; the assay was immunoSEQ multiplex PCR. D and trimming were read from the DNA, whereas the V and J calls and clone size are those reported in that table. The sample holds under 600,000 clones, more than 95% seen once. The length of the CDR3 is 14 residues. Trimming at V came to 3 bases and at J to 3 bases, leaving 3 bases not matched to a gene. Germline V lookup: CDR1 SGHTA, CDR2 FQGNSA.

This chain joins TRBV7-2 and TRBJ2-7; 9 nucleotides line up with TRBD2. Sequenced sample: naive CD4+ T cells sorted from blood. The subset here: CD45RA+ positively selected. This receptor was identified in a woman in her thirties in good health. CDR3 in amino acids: CASSFLTSGYEQYF. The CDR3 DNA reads TGTGCCAGCAGCTTTTTGACTAGCGGCTACGAGCAGTACTTC.